This T cell receptor beta chain is from a study of OX40 agonist ivuxolimab in advanced cancers. This CDR3 contains 11 residues. Germline assignment: CDR1 MDHEN and CDR2 SYDVKM. V was trimmed by 6 bases and J by 7 bases, leaving 7 bases between them. Data came from immunoSEQ multiplex PCR; TCRdb stores just in-frame clones and leaves some out. The sample holds fewer than 110,000 clones, around 93% seen once. This receptor was taken from an adult with an advanced solid tumor such as melanoma, head and neck, liver or kidney cancer. The chain joins TRBV28 to TRBJ1-5; D remains ambiguous. This specimen was CD4+ or CD8+ T cells sorted from blood, taken in a trial of the OX40 agonist ivuxolimab. The CDR3 bases are TGTGCCAGCAGCGGTAGCCAGCCCCAGCATTTT. It is translated as CASSGSQPQHF.